Following are 29 T cell receptor beta chains from one sample sequenced in a study of cytomegalovirus exposure and HLA in healthy donors. With 60 Vbeta and 13 Jbeta primers, the PCR was carried out. Some clones are missing from TCRdb's copy, which holds only in-frame ones; the method was immunoSEQ multiplex PCR. The sample lists about 85,000 clones, about 80% occurring once. The sequencing input was PBMCs. The receptors were sampled from a woman between 50 and 59 years old in good health and CMV-seropositive.

This clone was found once. The chain couples TRBV13 to TRBJ1-2; D is possibly TRBD1 (5 bases). CDR1 and CDR2 from the germline V gene are PRHDT and FYEKMQ (reference sequence). The CDR3 spans 14 residues. V lost 5 bases to trimming and J lost 5 bases, with 15 bases between them. The CDR3 bases are TGTGCCAGCAGCCTCCAACCGGGGGTTTATGGCTACACCTTC. This sequence encodes CASSLQPGVYGYTF.

The genes are TRBV6-5 and TRBJ1-5; D is perhaps TRBD1 (5 bases). The CDR3 sequence is 14 residues long. CDR1 and CDR2 (germline): MNHEY, SVGAGI. Trimming cost V 6 bases and J 7 bases, with 16 bases left between them. This CDR3 reads CASRDLRGGQPQHF. DNA for the CDR3: TGTGCCAGCAGGGATTTGCGGGGCGGGCAGCCCCAGCATTTT.

This CDR3 is CASSGSGTGSYEQYV. In DNA, the CDR3 is TGTGCCAGCAGCGGATCCGGGACAGGGTCCTACGAGCAGTACGTC. The chain is built from TRBV7-9 and TRBJ2-7; 9 nucleotides match TRBD1. Trimming took 5 bases from V and 1 from J; bases not matched to a gene: 6. Germline values: CDR1 SEHNR, CDR2 FQNEAQ (reference sequence). The CDR3 is made up of 15 amino acids.

The chain employs TRBV14 and TRBJ2-7, with D possibly matching TRBD1 (6 bases). Trimming pared 4 bases from V and 2 bases from J, leaving 15 bases between. The CDR3 is made up of 15 amino acids. The V gene's germline CDR1 is SGHDN and CDR2 FVKESK. CDR3 protein: CASSPDQGRPYEQYF. CDR3 DNA: TGTGCCAGCAGCCCCGACCAGGGGAGACCCTACGAGCAGTACTTC.

This chain uses TRBV2 with TRBJ2-7, with TRBD1 as a possible D gene (7 bases). The V and J ends lost 3 bases and 1 base respectively, with 10 bases between them. This CDR3 comprises 14 residues. Per germline, CDR1 SNHLY and CDR2 FYNNEI. In nucleotides, the CDR3 is TGTGCCAGCAGTGAGCGGGACAGTTCCTACGAGCAGTACTTC. This sequence encodes CASSERDSSYEQYF.

The rearrangement joins TRBV10-3 to TRBJ1-2; 8 positions agree with TRBD1. The V gene's germline CDR1 is ENHRY and CDR2 SYGVKD. The V and J ends lost 6 bases and 13 bases, in that order; junction bases with no gene match: 16. The CDR3 is 14 amino acids. The CDR3 DNA reads TGTGCCATCAGCAGTTCCGGGACAGGTTCAGTCGGCACCTTC. Protein: CAISSSGTGSVGTF.

J is TRBJ2-7 and V is TRBV13; 8 nucleotides line up with TRBD1. The germline gives CDR1 PRHDT, CDR2 FYEKMQ (reference sequence). CDR3 length equals 14 residues. V was pared by 5 bases and J by 3 bases, with 6 bases of the junction left unmatched. CDR3 coding DNA: TGTGCCAGCAGCCCGGACAGGGCTCGCTACGAGCAGTACTTC. Amino acids: CASSPDRARYEQYF.

This chain joins TRBV10-3 and TRBJ2-6; D may be TRBD2 (6 bases). V gave up 5 bases and J gave up 1 base, with 6 bases separating them. The CDR3 loop spans 14 amino acids. Germline V gives CDR1 ENHRY, CDR2 SYGVKD. CDR3 nucleotide sequence: TGTGCCATCAGTCGGGAGTCTGGGGCCAACGTCCTGACTTTC. This codes for CAISRESGANVLTF.

J is TRBJ2-7 and V is TRBV2, with 7 bases aligning to TRBD1. Unmatched junction bases numbered 10, after V lost 11 bases and J lost 6 bases. In germline, CDR1 is SNHLY, CDR2 FYNNEI. There are 12 residues in the CDR3. CDR3 sequence: CAQFQGDGEQYF. The DNA of the CDR3 is TGTGCCCAGTTTCAGGGGGACGGCGAGCAGTACTTC.

CDR3 in DNA: TGTGCCAGCAGCCAGTCACAGCCGAACAAAAACATTCAGTACTTC. This codes for CASSQSQPNKNIQYF. The chain couples TRBV4-2 to TRBJ2-4, with D hard to call. Germline loops: CDR1 LGHNA, CDR2 YNFKEQ. This CDR3 spans 15 amino acids. V was pared by 3 bases and J by 3 bases, with 12 bases between.

The CDR3 loop reads CASSYSWGVGNEQFF. DNA of the CDR3: TGTGCCAGCAGTTACTCTTGGGGAGTGGGCAATGAGCAGTTCTTC. This chain uses TRBV6-5 with TRBJ2-1, with D perhaps TRBD2 (5 bases). CDR1 is MNHEY, CDR2 SVGAGI, per germline. The CDR3 is 15 residues long. The V end lost 0 bases, the J end lost 6 bases, and 12 bases lay between the germline ends.

The chain joins TRBV5-1 to TRBJ1-2; 8 nucleotides line up with TRBD1. CDR3 length equals 16 residues. CDR1 SGHRS and CDR2 YFSETQ come from the germline V gene. Losses at the gene ends were 0 bases for V and 7 bases for J; bases not matched to a gene: 11. CDR3 nucleotide sequence: TGCGCCAGCAGCTTGGACCAGACAGGGGATGGATTTGGCTACACCTTC. This translates into CASSLDQTGDGFGYTF.

The chain joins TRBV21-1 to TRBJ1-2; whether TRBD1, the table's D call, matches the DNA was not checked. TRBV21-1 is labeled a pseudogene. This CDR3 comprises 17 residues. The CDR3 loop is CASSASGQDDSTYGYTF. The CDR3 DNA reads TGTGCCAGCAGCGCGTCGGGACAGGACGATTCCACCTATGGCTACACCTTC.

V is TRBV5-1 and J is TRBJ2-7; no reliable D call. Trimming took off 0 bases at V and 0 bases at J, with 13 bases between the two ends. Germline CDR1 reads SGHRS; CDR2 reads YFSETQ. The CDR3 totals 16 residues. CDR3 loop: CASSLAPQVNSYEQYF. DNA of the CDR3: TGCGCCAGCAGCTTGGCCCCCCAGGTTAACTCCTACGAGCAGTACTTC.

This chain uses TRBV29-1 with TRBJ2-3, with TRBD1 as a possible D gene (6 bases). The CDR3 consists of 14 residues. The germline CDR1 and CDR2 sequences are SQVTM and ANQGSEA. Trimming left V 4 bases short and J 2 bases short, with 13 bases between. The CDR3 DNA reads as TGCAGCGTTGCCCTGGACAGAGCCACAGATACGCAGTATTTT. Its translation is CSVALDRATDTQYF.

This clone was found once. This chain links TRBV27 with TRBJ2-1, with 7 bases lining up with TRBD2. V shed 2 bases and J 4 bases; nucleotides not matched to a gene: 8. This CDR3 is built from 16 residues. Germline lookup yields CDR1 MNHEY and CDR2 SMNVEV (reference sequence). The CDR3 DNA is TGTGCCAGCAGTTTAAAGGTTAGCGGGCTTTACAATGAGCAGTTCTTC. Amino acid sequence: CASSLKVSGLYNEQFF.

The V and J genes are TRBV4-2 and TRBJ2-1; 12 bases agree with TRBD1. Germline CDR1 is LGHNA and CDR2 is YNFKEQ. The CDR3 is 15 residues long. After removal of 4 bases from V and 7 bases from J, the junction contained 5 bases not matched to a gene. The chain's CDR3 is CASSLRDRGLNEQFF. The CDR3 DNA is TGTGCCAGCAGCCTCCGGGACAGGGGGCTAAATGAGCAGTTCTTC.

The CDR3 DNA sequence: TGTGCTAGTGGTTTGGGACTGTACCAAGAGACCCAGTACTTC. As protein: CASGLGLYQETQYF. The genes are TRBV12-5 and TRBJ2-5, with no clear D. V lost 1 base, J lost 0 bases, and 6 bases lay in between. Germline CDR1 reads LGHNT; CDR2 reads FRNRAP. The CDR3 sequence is 14 residues long.

J is TRBJ2-2 and V is TRBV10-2, with 15 bases fitting TRBD2. Germline V lookup: CDR1 WSHSY, CDR2 SAAADI. Unmatched junction bases numbered 5, after V lost 11 bases and J lost 4 bases. The CDR3 is 15 residues long. DNA of the CDR3: TGCGCCTCAAGGACTAGCGGGGGGGGCACCGGGGAGCTGTTTTTT. Protein product: CASRTSGGGTGELFF.

This clone appeared a single time. The DNA is left out, because the CDR3 cannot be placed on it with certainty; the CDR3 is given as TCRdb lists it. The V gene is TRBV27, the J gene TRBJ2-1; the table's D call, TRBD2, has no DNA check behind it. The CDR3 spans 18 residues, counting both ends. CDR1 MNHEY and CDR2 SMNVEV come from the germline V gene (reference sequence). The CDR3 sequence is CASSFGPGEGSSYNEQFF.

This clone turned up a few times. The J gene is TRBJ1-3, the V gene TRBV6-1; the D gene is possibly TRBD1 (6 bases). This CDR3 is built from 15 residues. V lost 8 bases to trimming and J lost 0 bases, with 14 bases between them. Germline V CDR1 and CDR2: MNHNS, SASEGT. DNA of the CDR3: TGTGCCAGCGTCTCAGGCAGGGGCTCTGGAAACACCATATATTTT. Encoded protein: CASVSGRGSGNTIYF.

The rearrangement joins TRBV5-4 to TRBJ2-7; TRBD2 matches 14 bases. The CDR3 spans 17 residues. V gave up 4 bases and J gave up 8 bases; unmatched junction bases: 14. The V gene's germline CDR1 is SGHNT and CDR2 YYREEE (reference sequence). The CDR3 DNA reads TGTGCCAGCAGCGCGCCGGGACTAGCGGGGGATGGCGGCAAGCAGTACTTC. Translating it yields CASSAPGLAGDGGKQYF.

The chain recombines TRBV2 with TRBJ2-6, with a tentative D call TRBD2 (7 bases). CDR3 length equals 15 residues. V shed 7 bases and J shed 2 bases, with 12 bases lying between them. Germline V gene sequence: CDR1 SNHLY, CDR2 FYNNEI. CDR3 region: CASMGGAPGANVLTF. The CDR3 coding sequence is TGTGCCAGCATGGGGGGGGCCCCTGGGGCCAACGTCCTGACTTTC.

This chain joins TRBV10-2 and TRBJ2-7; 12 bases map to TRBD1. The germline gives CDR1 WSHSY, CDR2 SAAADI. The CDR3 consists of 21 residues. After removal of 4 bases from V and 1 base from J, the junction contained 20 bases not matched to a gene. CDR3 protein: CASSGVRDRGHRGLVSYEQYV. CDR3 nucleotides: TGCGCCAGCAGTGGGGTGAGGGACAGGGGGCACCGGGGACTAGTTTCCTACGAGCAGTACGTC.

Only one count was recorded for this clone. The chain carries TRBV19 and TRBJ2-1; D might be TRBD1 (8 bases). The CDR3 is 15 amino acids. Germline CDR1 LNHDA, CDR2 SQIVND (reference sequence). Trimming stripped 2 bases from V and 3 bases from J, with 11 bases between. The CDR3 nucleotides read TGTGCCAGTAGTATAACAGGGGGGGACTACAATGAGCAGTTCTTC. Translating gives CASSITGGDYNEQFF.

As regards this clone: Mismatch with germline at one junction end may stem from a read error. The chain couples TRBV28 to TRBJ1-3, with D possibly being TRBD1 (6 bases). Germline V gene lookup returns CDR1 MDHEN and CDR2 SYDVKM. This CDR3 contains 14 residues. CDR3 loop: CASPPGGSGSTIYF. Written as DNA, the CDR3 is TGTGCCAGCCCCCCGGGGGGCTCTGGAAGCACCATATATTTT.

The V gene is TRBV7-9, the J gene TRBJ2-2; D is perhaps TRBD2 (5 bases). This CDR3 is 15 amino acids long. V was cut by 2 bases and J by 1 base, with 8 bases left in between. Germline V gene sequence: CDR1 SEHNR, CDR2 FQNEAQ (reference sequence). The CDR3 loop is CASSLLDLNTGELFF. The DNA of the CDR3 is TGTGCCAGCAGCTTACTGGACTTGAACACCGGGGAGCTGTTTTTT.

This chain links TRBV29-1 with TRBJ1-2, with TRBD1 identical over 10 bases. V lost 3 bases to trimming and J lost 8 bases; unmatched junction nucleotides: 3. CDR1 is SQVTM and CDR2 is ANQGSEA in the germline V gene. The CDR3 is 12 amino acids. In DNA, the CDR3 is TGCAGCGTTGAGACAGGGGGCTGGGGCTACACCTTC. This gives the protein CSVETGGWGYTF.

The V gene is TRBV7-9, the J gene TRBJ2-1, with D possibly TRBD1 on 6 matching bases. The germline V and J ends were trimmed by 5 bases and 2 bases, with 10 bases remaining between them. In germline, CDR1 is SEHNR, CDR2 FQNEAQ (reference sequence). This CDR3 region has 14 residues. The CDR3 DNA follows: TGTGCCAGCAGCCCCACAGGGACCTACAATGAGCAGTTCTTC. This encodes CASSPTGTYNEQFF. The variable domain in full, completed from reference TRBV7-9 and TRBJ2-1, reads DTGVSQNPRHKITKRGQNVTFRCDPISEHNRLYWYRQTLGQGPEFLTYFQNEAQLEKSRLLSDRFSAERPKGSFSTLEIQRTEQGDSAMYLCASSPTGTYNEQFFGPGTRLTVL.